These 30 T cell receptor beta chains came from one sample sequenced in a study of cytomegalovirus exposure and HLA in healthy donors. PCR employed 60 Vbeta and 13 Jbeta primers. The protocol was immunoSEQ multiplex PCR, while the TCRdb copy is restricted to in-frame clones and leaves out a portion. The profile shows around 200,000 clones, around 77% of them singletons. Sequencing was carried out using PBMCs. The receptors come from a woman between 18 and 29 years old in good health and CMV-seronegative.

The gene calls are TRBV5-1 and TRBJ2-7; D call uncertain. V was clipped by 0 bases and J by 2 bases, with 9 bases between them. The CDR3 is 14 amino acids. Germline CDR1 reads SGHRS; CDR2 reads YFSETQ. For the CDR3, the DNA is TGCGCCAGCAGCTTGGCCGTGGGCCCCTACGAGCAGTACTTC. It codes for CASSLAVGPYEQYF.

The V call is TRBV19, the J call TRBJ1-5; the D gene is possibly TRBD1 (5 bases). CDR1 and CDR2 (germline): LNHDA, SQIVND (reference sequence). The CDR3 is made up of 13 amino acids. Trimming took 3 bases from V and 4 from J, leaving 7 bases between them. CDR3 bases: TGTGCCAGTAGTATCGCAGGGAATCAGCCCCAGCATTTT. Its protein product is CASSIAGNQPQHF. Combining the CDR3 with reference TRBV19 and TRBJ1-5 gives the whole variable domain DGGITQSPKYLFRKEGQNVTLSCEQNLNHDAMYWYRQDPGQGLRLIYYSQIVNDFQKGDIAEGYSVSREKKESFPLTVTSAQKNPTAFYLCASSIAGNQPQHFGDGTRLSIL.

This clone was seen just once. The chain carries TRBV7-2 and TRBJ1-1; D gene uncertain. V was shortened by 2 bases and J by 6 bases, with 10 bases between the two germline ends. The CDR3 extends over 13 amino acids. Germline lookup yields CDR1 SGHTA and CDR2 FQGNSA. CDR3 in DNA: TGTGCCAGCAGCTTAATCTGGGAGGCTGAAGCTTTCTTT. Protein product: CASSLIWEAEAFF. Looking up the rest from reference TRBV7-2 and TRBJ1-1 gives the full variable domain: GAGVSQSPSNKVTEKGKDVELRCDPISGHTALYWYRQSLGQGLEFLIYFQGNSAPDKSGLPSDRFSAERTGGSVSTLTIQRTQQEDSAVYLCASSLIWEAEAFFGQGTRLTVV.

The chain is built from TRBV10-2 and TRBJ2-3; 9 bases align to TRBD2. The junction had 5 bases not matched to a gene; V was cut back by 6 bases and J by 1 base. The CDR3 length is 15 residues. Germline V gives CDR1 WSHSY, CDR2 SAAADI. The CDR3 loop is CASSVIAGGTDTQYF. DNA of the CDR3: TGCGCCAGCAGCGTTATAGCGGGGGGCACAGATACGCAGTATTTT.

A word on this clone: The junction does not match germline at one end; this may be a read error. This chain links TRBV7-7 with TRBJ2-1, with 7 nucleotides matching TRBD2. Germline CDR1 and CDR2: SSHAT and FNYEAQ (reference sequence). This CDR3 is built from 15 residues. CDR3 amino acids: CASSLSGTAYNEQFF. For the CDR3, the DNA is TGTGCTAGCAGCTTGAGCGGGACGGCCTACAATGAGCAGTTCTTC. The whole variable domain, filled in from reference TRBV7-7 and TRBJ2-1, reads GAGVSQSPRYKVTKRGQDVTLRCDPISSHATLYWYQQALGQGPEFLTYFNYEAQPDKSGLPSDRFSAERPEGSISTLTIQRTEQRDSAMYRCASSLSGTAYNEQFFGPGTRLTVL.

The chain links TRBV5-4 to TRBJ1-2, with 8 bases fitting TRBD1. The CDR3 extends over 13 amino acids. V was pared by 1 base and J by 8 bases, with 4 bases of the junction left unmatched. The germline V gene has CDR1 SGHNT and CDR2 YYREEE (reference sequence). CDR3 region: CASSLPQGGGYTF. The CDR3 region has the DNA TGTGCCAGCAGCTTGCCACAGGGGGGGGGCTACACCTTC.

This chain connects TRBV5-1 to TRBJ2-7; 7 bases fit TRBD1. This CDR3 spans 16 amino acids. V lost 0 bases, J lost 7 bases, and 13 bases stayed unmatched. Per germline, CDR1 SGHRS and CDR2 YFSETQ. The CDR3 DNA reads TGCGCCAGCAGCTTGGCCGCAGGGGGACAGAGCCGGGAGCAGTACTTC. It encodes CASSLAAGGQSREQYF.

V gene TRBV19 combines with J gene TRBJ1-1; the D gene is possibly TRBD1 (6 bases). Germline V gene sequence: CDR1 LNHDA, CDR2 SQIVND (reference sequence). The CDR3 extends over 17 amino acids. Trimming cost V 3 bases and J 3 bases, with 20 bases left between them. CDR3 coding DNA: TGTGCCAGTAGTATCACGGTCCCAGGGGTCCCTTACACTGAAGCTTTCTTT. Its translation is CASSITVPGVPYTEAFF.

The chain links TRBV4-1 to TRBJ1-6; D is possibly TRBD1 (6 bases). This CDR3 comprises 16 residues. V gave up 0 bases and J gave up 5 bases, with 11 bases separating them. Per the germline V gene, CDR1 is MGHRA and CDR2 is YSYEKL. CDR3 in amino acids: CASSQDIWTDNSPLHF. The CDR3 region has the DNA TGCGCCAGCAGCCAAGATATTTGGACAGATAATTCACCCCTCCACTTT.

This clone was seen a handful of times. V and J are TRBV11-2 and TRBJ2-3; 7 nucleotides line up with TRBD2. CDR3 length: 16 residues. CDR1 is SGHAT and CDR2 is FQNNGV in the germline V gene. Germline trimming cut 3 bases from V and 4 bases from J; bases unmatched to any gene: 10. The CDR3, as DNA: TGTGCCAGCAGCTTGGGGGGGACGTATGACGCAGATACGCAGTATTTT. This encodes CASSLGGTYDADTQYF.

The chain carries TRBV19 and TRBJ1-1; 12 nucleotides match TRBD1. Germline trimming cut 6 bases from V and 2 bases from J; bases unmatched to any gene: 10. This CDR3 has 17 amino acids. Germline V CDR1 and CDR2: LNHDA, SQIVND (reference sequence). This CDR3 reads CASSLPGTGGLNTEAFF. CDR3 DNA sequence: TGTGCCAGTAGCCTCCCCGGGACAGGGGGCCTAAACACTGAAGCTTTCTTT.

V and J are TRBV28 and TRBJ1-3; no firm D call. CDR1 MDHEN and CDR2 SYDVKM come from the germline V gene. V lost 1 base and J 0 bases, leaving 4 bases between the germline ends. The CDR3 spans 14 residues. CDR3 DNA sequence: TGTGCCAGCAGTTTATCTCTCTCTGGAAACACCATATATTTT. As protein: CASSLSLSGNTIYF.

The gene calls are TRBV5-5 and TRBJ2-5; 7 nucleotides line up with TRBD2. CDR1 is SGHKS, CDR2 YYEKEE, per germline (reference sequence). The CDR3 consists of 14 residues. With 0 bases clipped from V and 2 bases from J, the junction kept 1 base outside the gene matches. CDR3 sequence reads: CASSLGGGQETQYF. CDR3 DNA sequence: TGTGCCAGCAGCTTGGGGGGGGGACAAGAGACCCAGTACTTC.

This clone has only one observation. V usage is TRBV7-9 and J usage is TRBJ2-3; TRBD1 matches 7 bases. The germline CDR1 and CDR2 sequences are SEHNR and FQNEAQ (reference sequence). The CDR3 contains 17 residues. V lost 5 bases to trimming and J lost 0 bases; unmatched junction nucleotides: 11. This CDR3 is CASSLPTGLSSTDTQYF. The CDR3 nucleotides are TGTGCCAGCAGCCTTCCGACAGGGTTAAGTAGCACAGATACGCAGTATTTT.

The gene calls are TRBV10-2 and TRBJ2-7; maybe TRBD2 (7 bases). Per the germline V gene, CDR1 is WSHSY and CDR2 is SAAADI. The CDR3 is 15 residues long. V shed 7 bases and J shed 2 bases, with 18 bases lying between them. CDR3 residues: CASTYLLGGPYEQYF. The CDR3 DNA reads as TGCGCCAGCACCTACCTCCTGGGGGGGCCCTACGAGCAGTACTTC.

The chain couples TRBV5-1 to TRBJ2-7; 7 bases fit TRBD1. With V trimmed by 3 bases and J by 1 base, 4 bases remained unmatched. The germline gives CDR1 SGHRS, CDR2 YFSETQ. The CDR3 spans 14 residues. CDR3 residues: CASSYTGVSYEQYF. The DNA of the CDR3 is TGCGCCAGCAGCTACACAGGGGTTTCCTACGAGCAGTACTTC.

This clone was counted a few times. This chain links TRBV12-5 with TRBJ1-1, with 8 bases identical to TRBD1. The CDR3 runs to 20 residues. Germline trimming cut 3 bases from V and 1 base from J; bases unmatched to any gene: 19. Germline CDR1 and CDR2: LGHNT and FRNRAP. For the CDR3, the DNA is TGTGCTAGTGGTTTTAACACAGCCGGGACAGGCGAATCAAAGAACACTGAAGCTTTCTTT. It encodes CASGFNTAGTGESKNTEAFF.

The chain combines TRBV15 with TRBJ1-1, with 8 nucleotides matching TRBD1. Germline CDR1 reads LNHNV; CDR2 reads YYDKDF (reference sequence). V dropped 2 bases and J dropped 4; count of bases not matched to a gene: 6. The CDR3 covers 15 residues. The CDR3 DNA is TGTGCCACCAGCAGATACGATACAGGGGGCACTGAAGCTTTCTTT. This sequence encodes CATSRYDTGGTEAFF.

The chain couples TRBV19 to TRBJ2-7; tentatively, D is TRBD1 (6 bases). V lost 5 bases, J lost 4 bases, and 12 bases lay in between. Germline V gives CDR1 LNHDA, CDR2 SQIVND (reference sequence). The CDR3 totals 13 residues. The CDR3 bases are TGTGCCAGTAGTCACGGGACACGGTACGAGCAGTACTTC. Residues: CASSHGTRYEQYF.

Only one count was recorded for this clone. This chain links TRBV28 with TRBJ2-7, with 8 bases lining up with TRBD2. Germline assignment: CDR1 MDHEN and CDR2 SYDVKM. CDR3 length: 13 amino acids. After removal of 7 bases from V and 7 bases from J, the junction contained 9 bases not matched to a gene. DNA for the CDR3: TGTGCCAGCATAACTAGCGGTGTTCGTGAGCAGTACTTC. It encodes CASITSGVREQYF. The complete variable domain, with remaining parts taken from reference TRBV28 and TRBJ2-7, reads DVKVTQSSRYLVKRTGEKVFLECVQDMDHENMFWYRQDPGLGLRLIYFSYDVKMKEKGDIPEGYSVSREKKERFSLILESASTNQTSMYLCASITSGVREQYFGPGTRLTVT.

The chain carries TRBV18 and TRBJ2-1; 7 bases map to TRBD1. The CDR3 totals 17 residues. The J segment lost 4 bases and the V segment lost 3 bases, leaving 12 bases of the junction unmatched. In germline, CDR1 is KGHSH, CDR2 LQKENI. CDR3: CASSPLPGTALYNEQFF. The CDR3 DNA is TGTGCCAGCTCACCCTTGCCCGGGACAGCCCTTTACAATGAGCAGTTCTTC.

The rearrangement links TRBV7-3 to TRBJ1-3; 7 nucleotides match TRBD1. V lost 1 base to trimming and J lost 0 bases; unmatched junction nucleotides: 0. CDR1 is SGHTA, CDR2 FQGTGA, per germline. This CDR3 contains 15 residues. The CDR3 region is CASSLNRGSGNTIYF. DNA for the CDR3: TGTGCCAGCAGCTTAAACAGGGGCTCTGGAAACACCATATATTTT.

J is TRBJ1-1 and V is TRBV9; D is possibly TRBD1 (6 bases). Trimming cost V 3 bases and J 4 bases, with 16 bases left between them. There are 15 residues in the CDR3. The germline V gene encodes CDR1 SGDLS and CDR2 YYNGEE. CDR3 nucleotide sequence: TGTGCCAGCAGCGATCTCAGGGGCATTTTCACTGAAGCTTTCTTT. Protein product: CASSDLRGIFTEAFF. The full variable domain, its missing parts supplied by reference TRBV9 and TRBJ1-1, is DSGVTQTPKHLITATGQRVTLRCSPRSGDLSVYWYQQSLDQGLQFLIQYYNGEERAKGNILERFSAQQFPDLHSELNLSSLELGDSALYFCASSDLRGIFTEAFFGQGTRLTVV.

This clone was seen a few times. The chain employs TRBV9 and TRBJ1-5, with TRBD1 as a possible D gene (5 bases). The ends were cut back, 6 bases at V and 0 bases at J, with 13 bases in the middle. The germline V gene encodes CDR1 SGDLS and CDR2 YYNGEE. This CDR3 contains 15 residues. CDR3 nucleotide sequence: TGTGCCAGCACCCCCGGGGACTTTAGCAATCAGCCCCAGCATTTT. As protein: CASTPGDFSNQPQHF.

The genes are TRBV7-9 and TRBJ2-7; weak D call: TRBD1 (6 bases). The CDR3 runs 13 residues. Germline lookup yields CDR1 SEHNR and CDR2 FQNEAQ (reference sequence). The V end was cut by 1 base, the J end by 6 bases, with 10 bases between. The CDR3 loop is CASSLGTGPEQYF. The CDR3 nucleotides read TGTGCCAGCAGCTTAGGAACAGGGCCCGAGCAGTACTTC.

The chain combines TRBV18 with TRBJ2-1, with TRBD1 identical over 8 bases. From germline, CDR1 is KGHSH and CDR2 LQKENI. The CDR3 is 15 amino acids. The V and J ends lost 3 bases and 8 bases, in that order; junction bases with no gene match: 9. CDR3 residues: CASSPNTGGRDEQFF. The CDR3 DNA follows: TGTGCCAGCTCACCCAACACAGGGGGAAGGGATGAGCAGTTCTTC.

The V gene is TRBV11-2, the J gene TRBJ2-1, with TRBD2 matching 7 bases. The V segment lost 1 base and the J segment 7 bases; nucleotides outside the gene matches: 7. The CDR3 contains 15 residues. Germline values: CDR1 SGHAT, CDR2 FQNNGV. CDR3 residues: CASSLAGREINEQFF. CDR3 DNA: TGTGCCAGCAGCTTAGCTGGGCGGGAGATAAATGAGCAGTTCTTC. The full variable domain, in which reference TRBV11-2 and TRBJ2-1 provide the parts outside the CDR3, is EAGVAQSPRYKIIEKRQSVAFWCNPISGHATLYWYQQILGQGPKLLIQFQNNGVVDDSQLPKDRFSAERLKGVDSTLKIQPAKLEDSAVYLCASSLAGREINEQFFGPGTRLTVL.

The chain couples TRBV10-3 to TRBJ2-7, with D perhaps TRBD2 (5 bases). CDR3 length equals 14 residues. The germline V and J ends were trimmed by 3 bases and 3 bases, with 12 bases remaining between them. CDR1 and CDR2 from the germline V gene are ENHRY and SYGVKD. CDR3: CAISELGSSYEQYF. In DNA, the CDR3 is TGTGCCATCAGTGAACTAGGGTCTAGCTACGAGCAGTACTTC.

V and J are TRBV6-1 and TRBJ2-7, with 7 bases matching TRBD1. Germline V gives CDR1 MNHNS, CDR2 SASEGT. The V segment lost 6 bases and the J segment 2 bases; nucleotides outside the gene matches: 4. CDR3 length: 13 amino acids. DNA of the CDR3: TGTGCCAGCAGCCCCGGGACAGCCTACGAGCAGTACTTC. This encodes CASSPGTAYEQYF.

V is TRBV19 and J is TRBJ2-5; 13 bases align to TRBD2. V dropped 5 bases and J dropped 2; count of bases not matched to a gene: 5. This CDR3 is built from 16 residues. Germline-derived CDR1 and CDR2 are LNHDA and SQIVND (reference sequence). This CDR3 reads CASSPRLAGGQETQYF. CDR3 nucleotides: TGTGCCAGTAGTCCGCGACTAGCGGGGGGACAAGAGACCCAGTACTTC.